This T cell receptor (beta chain) originates from a study of cytomegalovirus exposure and HLA in healthy donors. General observations from the study: Reportedly, diagnosis of cytomegalovirus status by the classifier showed high specificity and sensitivity. CMV serostatus was the only recorded immune exposure for donors.

Points on this clone: Its antigen is not identified.

PCR primers comprised 60 Vbeta and 13 Jbeta primers. Libraries were prepared by immunoSEQ multiplex PCR; TCRdb keeps only in-frame clonotypes and omits some of them. The sample has roughly 100,000 clones, roughly 77% seen once; the top ten hold about 2.3%. V lost 4 bases, J lost 0 bases, and 9 bases stayed unmatched. This CDR3 has 16 amino acids. Germline V gene data show CDR1 as SGDLS and CDR2 as YYNGEE. The donors were healthy bone marrow donors. Donors were nominally healthy when sampled, though unrecorded immune exposures were likely. The receptor's source is a man in his forties or fifties in good health and CMV-seronegative. The rearrangement uses TRBV9 and TRBJ2-7, with TRBD2 matching 8 bases. The specimen was PBMCs. CDR3 residues: CASSPLGGGPSYEQYF. CDR3 bases: TGTGCCAGCAGCCCCCTCGGGGGGGGTCCCTCCTACGAGCAGTACTTC.